The sequence of this T cell receptor beta chain was determined in a study of T-cell memory formation after mild COVID-19. TCR alpha and TCR beta cDNA libraries carrying sample barcodes and UMIs came from 5'RACE with constant-segment primers. TCRdb reprocessed the 5' RACE reads with MiXCR, giving one entry per CDR3 protein. The profile covers 180,000 or so distinct CDR3 sequences, with around 10% appearing a single time and less than 4% taken by the ten largest. The clonotype was recovered from a man aged 18-30 years who had mild COVID-19 (a few samples of this study predate the infection). Cell type and time point are not known. Sequenced input: PBMCs or a T cell subset sorted from them (not recorded which).

CDR3 bases: TGCAGTGCGCAGGCTAGCGGGGTGGGAGCCGGGGAGCTGTTTTTT. Translating gives CSAQASGVGAGELFF. The chain joins TRBV20-1 to TRBJ2-2; 9 nucleotides match TRBD2. J was trimmed by 6 bases and V by 6 bases; bases with no gene match: 11. CDR1 DFQATT and CDR2 SNEGSKA come from the germline V gene (reference sequence). The CDR3 covers 15 residues.